This T cell receptor beta chain was recovered during a study of patients and donors after allogeneic stem cell transplantation. TCRdb re-derived calls from the RT-PCR reads in MiXCR, one entry per CDR3 protein. The table lists fewer than 95,000 distinct CDR3 sequences, about 5% of them singletons. The origin of this receptor is a human donor who was either an allogeneic HSCT recipient or a stem cell or donor lymphocyte infusion donor (not recorded which). It is not recorded whose cells these are; they may come from a transplant donor. Sequenced sample: blood, either unsorted or a sorted T cell fraction (not recorded which).

The CDR3 sequence: CASRKEQGRGYTF. CDR3 nucleotides: TGTGCCAGTAGGAAAGAACAGGGTCGGGGCTACACCTTC. The V and J genes are TRBV19 and TRBJ1-2, with D perhaps TRBD1 (6 bases). Between the trimmed V and J ends, which lost 6 bases and 8 bases, there was a span of 16 bases. The V gene's germline CDR1 is LNHDA and CDR2 SQIVND (reference sequence). The CDR3 length is 13 residues.